The 25 T cell receptor beta chains in this list originate from one sample, sequenced in a study of cytomegalovirus exposure and HLA in healthy donors. PCR involved 60 Vbeta and 13 Jbeta primers. Clones were sequenced by immunoSEQ multiplex PCR, and TCRdb holds only the in-frame ones, with some missing. The sample includes fewer than 150,000 clones, around 80% of them seen just once. Specimen: PBMCs. The receptors stem from a man aged 45 to 65 in good health and CMV-seronegative.

The chain recombines TRBV5-1 with TRBJ2-7; the match to TRBD1 covers 9 bases. This CDR3 has 17 amino acids. The ends lost 5 bases at V and 3 bases at J; junction bases unmatched: 15. The germline gives CDR1 SGHRS, CDR2 YFSETQ. The CDR3: CASRPSAGQGVFYEQYF. As DNA, the CDR3 is TGCGCCAGCAGGCCTAGCGCGGGACAGGGAGTTTTCTACGAGCAGTACTTC.

V gene TRBV5-6 combines with J gene TRBJ1-4, with a weak D call TRBD1 (5 bases). Germline V gene data show CDR1 as SGHDT and CDR2 as YYEEEE. Trimming took off 2 bases at V and 4 bases at J, with 9 bases between the two ends. The CDR3 consists of 14 residues. The CDR3 reads CASSFRQHNEKLFF. The CDR3 DNA is TGTGCCAGCAGCTTCCGACAGCATAATGAAAAACTGTTTTTT.

The chain joins TRBV19 to TRBJ1-2, with TRBD1 matching 7 bases. The CDR3 has 15 residues. Germline V CDR1 and CDR2: LNHDA, SQIVND (reference sequence). The trim removed 3 bases at V and 7 bases at J, leaving 11 bases unmatched. The CDR3 protein is CASSILAGGNRGYTF. The CDR3 DNA follows: TGTGCCAGTAGTATCTTGGCAGGGGGAAATCGTGGCTACACCTTC.

The table lists this clone with a count of one. The V call is TRBV6-5, the J call TRBJ1-1; D is possibly TRBD1 (5 bases). Germline lookup yields CDR1 MNHEY and CDR2 SVGAGI. This CDR3 spans 13 amino acids. Trimming took off 7 bases at V and 3 bases at J, with 12 bases between the two ends. The CDR3 DNA sequence: TGTGCCAGCATAGTTCGGGGGGACACTGAAGCTTTCTTT. Its translation is CASIVRGDTEAFF.

The chain is built from TRBV11-2 and TRBJ2-7; a weak D match, TRBD2 (5 bases). V was trimmed by 0 bases and J by 2 bases, leaving 11 bases between them. The CDR3 runs to 15 residues. In germline, CDR1 is SGHAT, CDR2 FQNNGV. CDR3 nucleotide sequence: TGTGCCAGCAGCTTAGATTCGGGGTGGGCCTACGAGCAGTACTTC. This encodes CASSLDSGWAYEQYF.

This chain links TRBV30 with TRBJ2-7, with TRBD1 matching 7 bases. Trimming took 3 bases from V and 4 from J; bases not matched to a gene: 12. Per the germline V gene, CDR1 is GTSNPN and CDR2 is SVGIG (reference sequence). The CDR3 consists of 15 residues. CDR3 nucleotide sequence: TGTGCCTGGAGCGGTACAGGACAGGCAGGTTACGAGCAGTACTTC. Translation gives CAWSGTGQAGYEQYF.

J is TRBJ2-3 and V is TRBV6-6; D remains unclear. Germline V gene sequence: CDR1 MNHNY, CDR2 SVGAGI (reference sequence). The length of the CDR3 is 14 residues. Deletions cut 1 base from V and 3 bases from J, with 8 bases between. CDR3 sequence: CASSYYAATDTQYF. The CDR3 DNA follows: TGTGCCAGCAGTTACTATGCGGCAACAGATACGCAGTATTTT.

The rearrangement joins TRBV7-9 to TRBJ2-7, with a possible D match to TRBD1 (6 bases). Germline loops: CDR1 SEHNR, CDR2 FQNEAQ (reference sequence). The CDR3 has 15 amino acids. V was trimmed by 5 bases and J by 6 bases, leaving 20 bases between them. Here the CDR3 reads CASSPGTQPGVEQYF. The DNA of the CDR3 is TGTGCCAGCAGCCCGGGGACACAGCCTGGGGTCGAGCAGTACTTC.

The rearrangement uses TRBV30 and TRBJ1-4; D gene ambiguous. CDR3 length: 13 residues. Germline CDR1 reads GTSNPN; CDR2 reads SVGIG (reference sequence). V gave up 3 bases and J gave up 5 bases, with 10 bases separating them. The DNA for the CDR3 is TGTGCCTGGAGCGAGGGCGGGAATGAAAAACTGTTTTTT. This gives the protein CAWSEGGNEKLFF.

The V and J genes are TRBV9 and TRBJ1-1, with D possibly matching TRBD1 (6 bases). This CDR3 has 16 residues. V gave up 0 bases and J gave up 0 bases, with 12 bases separating them. CDR1 and CDR2 (germline): SGDLS, YYNGEE. The CDR3 nucleotides read TGTGCCAGCAGCGTAGGGACGACAGGAGTGAACACTGAAGCTTTCTTT. It yields the protein CASSVGTTGVNTEAFF.

This sequence joins TRBV30 and TRBJ2-3; unclear D gene. The CDR3 is 11 residues long. V lost 0 bases and J 6 bases, leaving 4 bases between the germline ends. Germline V gene data show CDR1 as GTSNPN and CDR2 as SVGIG (reference sequence). The CDR3 DNA reads as TGTGCCTGGAGTGTACGGGATACGCAGTATTTT. Protein product: CAWSVRDTQYF.

The CDR3 protein is CASSVSRGDGGWNGYTF. CDR3 nucleotide sequence: TGTGCCAGCAGCGTATCGAGGGGTGACGGGGGGTGGAATGGCTACACCTTC. V and J are TRBV9 and TRBJ1-2; D perhaps matches TRBD1 (5 bases). The germline V gene has CDR1 SGDLS and CDR2 YYNGEE. Trimming took 1 base from V and 6 from J, leaving 22 bases between them. This CDR3 is 17 amino acids long.

The V gene is TRBV29-1, the J gene TRBJ1-4; 7 positions agree with TRBD1. Germline loops: CDR1 SQVTM, CDR2 ANQGSEA. The CDR3 has 14 amino acids. With V trimmed by 6 bases and J by 0 bases, 4 bases remained unmatched. The DNA of the CDR3 is TGCAGCGTGACAGGGCCCCCAACTAATGAAAAACTGTTTTTT. Protein product: CSVTGPPTNEKLFF. Looking up the rest from reference TRBV29-1 and TRBJ1-4 gives the full variable domain: SAVISQKPSRDICQRGTSLTIQCQVDSQVTMMFWYRQQPGQSLTLIATANQGSEATYESGFVIDKFPISRPNLTFSTLTVSNMSPEDSSIYLCSVTGPPTNEKLFFGSGTQLSVL.

CDR3: CASSSSTDTQYF. DNA of the CDR3: TGTGCCAGCAGTTCTTCCACAGATACGCAGTATTTT. The V gene is TRBV6-5, the J gene TRBJ2-3; D ambiguous. The germline V gene has CDR1 MNHEY and CDR2 SVGAGI. Trimming cost V 4 bases and J 2 bases, with 4 bases left between them. The CDR3 loop spans 12 amino acids.

This clone was found once. This sequence joins TRBV4-1 and TRBJ1-2, with TRBD1 matching 7 bases. With 4 bases clipped from V and 2 bases from J, the junction kept 13 bases outside the gene matches. Germline V gene sequence: CDR1 MGHRA, CDR2 YSYEKL. The CDR3 contains 17 residues. CDR3: CASSPSPDRADNYGYTF. The DNA for the CDR3 is TGCGCCAGCAGCCCCTCACCTGACAGGGCCGACAACTATGGCTACACCTTC.

This clone was detected only once. J is TRBJ2-1 and V is TRBV28; the match to TRBD1 covers 8 bases. V shed 3 bases, J shed 5 bases, and the junction held 3 bases outside the gene matches. Germline CDR1 and CDR2: MDHEN and SYDVKM. This CDR3 region has 14 residues. This CDR3 reads CASSFSGQDNEQFF. The DNA for the CDR3 is TGTGCCAGCAGTTTTTCGGGACAGGACAATGAGCAGTTCTTC.

This chain connects TRBV25-1 to TRBJ2-7, with 10 bases that match TRBD1. The CDR3 has 17 residues. Germline V gives CDR1 MGHDK, CDR2 SYGVNS. V dropped 5 bases and J dropped 6; count of bases not matched to a gene: 16. This CDR3 is CASSKWSGTGAFGEQYF. The DNA for the CDR3 is TGTGCCAGCAGTAAATGGTCGGGGACAGGGGCTTTCGGCGAGCAGTACTTC.

The chain carries TRBV5-5 and TRBJ2-5, with 11 bases matching TRBD1. Trimming took 7 bases from V and 5 from J; bases not matched to a gene: 16. Looked up from germline, CDR1 is SGHKS and CDR2 is YYEKEE (reference sequence). The CDR3 contains 17 residues. The DNA of the CDR3 is TGTGCCAGCTCCCTGGGGCTGGGACAGGGGGTTTGGGAGACCCAGTACTTC. Amino acids: CASSLGLGQGVWETQYF.

This chain connects TRBV5-6 to TRBJ2-2; D is undetermined. Trimming cost V 4 bases and J 0 bases, with 4 bases left between them. CDR1 SGHDT and CDR2 YYEEEE come from the germline V gene. CDR3 length: 13 residues. The CDR3 nucleotides are TGTGCCAGCAGCCTTACGAACACCGGGGAGCTGTTTTTT. Its translation: CASSLTNTGELFF.

Note on this clone: The missing conserved phenylalanine or tryptophan at the end of this CDR3 makes a read error likely. The chain links TRBV7-9 to TRBJ1-2; D is unresolved. The germline V and J ends were trimmed by 6 bases and 1 base, with 9 bases remaining between them. The CDR3 contains 13 residues. CDR1 and CDR2 from the germline V gene are SEHNR and FQNEAQ (reference sequence). DNA for the CDR3: TGTGCCAGCAGTTTGACCGTTAACTATGGCTACACCCTC. Translated: CASSLTVNYGYTL.

The J gene is TRBJ1-6, the V gene TRBV14, with D unresolved. The germline gives CDR1 SGHDN, CDR2 FVKESK. The CDR3 consists of 13 residues. V was shortened by 1 base and J by 11 bases, with 9 bases between the two germline ends. The CDR3 sequence: CASSQVRAAPLHF. DNA of the CDR3: TGTGCCAGCAGCCAAGTGAGGGCTGCACCCCTCCACTTT.

The chain has TRBV6-1 and TRBJ2-3, with D unresolved. The CDR3 is 11 residues long. Germline CDR1 reads MNHNS; CDR2 reads SASEGT. Trimming removed 2 bases at V and 9 bases at J, with 6 bases between. CDR3 sequence: CASSEYRTQYF. Written as DNA, the CDR3 is TGTGCCAGCAGTGAATACAGAACGCAGTATTTT.

The genes are TRBV6-5 and TRBJ1-3; maybe TRBD1 (6 bases). V was trimmed by 5 bases and J by 4 bases, leaving 12 bases between them. Germline V gene data show CDR1 as MNHEY and CDR2 as SVGAGI. The CDR3 covers 14 residues. CDR3 in amino acids: CASSNFRGGNTIYF. CDR3 nucleotide sequence: TGTGCCAGCAGTAATTTCAGGGGCGGAAACACCATATATTTT.

This clone was seen more than once but under ten times. V usage is TRBV9 and J usage is TRBJ2-3; TRBD2 matches 13 bases. CDR1 and CDR2 from the germline V gene are SGDLS and YYNGEE. Losses at the gene ends were 7 bases for V and 2 bases for J; bases not matched to a gene: 4. This CDR3 contains 15 residues. The CDR3 is CASGGTSGVTDTQYF. As DNA, the CDR3 is TGTGCCAGCGGTGGGACTAGCGGGGTCACAGATACGCAGTATTTT.

The chain uses TRBV9 and TRBJ2-2; 9 positions agree with TRBD2. The V and J ends lost 3 bases and 8 bases, in that order; junction bases with no gene match: 8. The CDR3 loop spans 15 amino acids. In germline, CDR1 is SGDLS, CDR2 YYNGEE. The CDR3 sequence is CASSAAGGRIGELFF. The CDR3, as DNA: TGTGCCAGCAGCGCGGCGGGGGGGCGGATAGGGGAGCTGTTTTTT.